The 22 T cell receptor beta chains listed next were all sequenced from one sample in a study of blood T cell repertoires in COVID-19. The repertoire was sequenced with immunoSEQ multiplex PCR; TCRdb's copy has only in-frame clones and lacks some. The sample shows 200,000 to 300,000 clones, under 85% of them seen only once. The sample was peripheral blood. All receptors derive from a human donor in a cohort sampled during active COVID-19.

The chain uses TRBV5-4 and TRBJ2-5; 10 bases align to TRBD1. Germline V lookup: CDR1 SGHNT, CDR2 YYREEE (reference sequence). The CDR3 totals 15 residues. Unmatched junction bases numbered 7, after V lost 3 bases and J lost 5 bases. The CDR3 coding sequence is TGTGCCAGCAGCTCAGGACAGGGGGTTTCGGAGACCCAGTACTTC. Translated, it gives CASSSGQGVSETQYF.

This chain links TRBV2 with TRBJ2-5; D is unresolved. The CDR3 has 14 residues. Trimming left V 6 bases short and J 4 bases short, with 15 bases between. Germline V gene sequence: CDR1 SNHLY, CDR2 FYNNEI. The CDR3 bases are TGTGCCAGCAGCGACACCAGGAATCCAGAGACCCAGTACTTC. Translated: CASSDTRNPETQYF.

This clone was recorded many times. The J gene is TRBJ2-3, the V gene TRBV10-2; maybe TRBD2 (7 bases). The germline V and J ends were trimmed by 8 bases and 5 bases, with 17 bases remaining between them. Germline CDR1 and CDR2: WSHSY and SAAADI. The CDR3 is made up of 14 amino acids. The CDR3 DNA sequence: TGCGCCAGCGCAACTCGGGGGGCCAGAGATACGCAGTATTTT. This codes for CASATRGARDTQYF.

This sequence joins TRBV11-2 and TRBJ2-6; no clear D. The V end lost 5 bases, the J end lost 0 bases, and 5 bases lay between the germline ends. This CDR3 comprises 14 residues. Germline values: CDR1 SGHAT, CDR2 FQNNGV. This CDR3 is CASSPVSGANVLTF. CDR3 in DNA: TGTGCCAGCAGCCCCGTCTCTGGGGCCAACGTCCTGACTTTC.

The CDR3 DNA follows: TGTGCCAGCTCACCACCTGGCAGAATTGGCACCGGGGAGCTGTTTTTT. It encodes CASSPPGRIGTGELFF. This rearrangement joins TRBV18 to TRBJ2-2; D is unresolved. Germline lookup yields CDR1 KGHSH and CDR2 LQKENI. The CDR3 consists of 16 residues. The ends were cut back, 0 bases at V and 4 bases at J, with 12 bases in the middle. The whole variable domain, remainder taken from reference TRBV18 and TRBJ2-2, is NAGVMQNPRHLVRRRGQEARLRCSPMKGHSHVYWYRQLPEEGLKFMVYLQKENIIDESGMPKERFSAEFPKEGPSILRIQQVVRGDSAAYFCASSPPGRIGTGELFFGEGSRLTVL.

This chain joins TRBV11-2 and TRBJ1-1; maybe TRBD1 (5 bases). V shed 5 bases and J shed 1 base, with 11 bases lying between them. The CDR3 is 14 residues long. CDR1 and CDR2 from the germline V gene are SGHAT and FQNNGV. The CDR3 region is CASSPGTRNTEAFF. Here the CDR3 DNA reads TGTGCCAGCAGCCCCGGGACTAGGAACACTGAAGCTTTCTTT.

The chain combines TRBV7-3 with TRBJ2-2; D is unresolved. Trimming shortened V by 5 bases and J by 6 bases, and 10 bases separated the two germline ends. CDR3 length equals 13 residues. CDR1 and CDR2 (germline): SGHTA, FQGTGA. The CDR3 is CASSLLRSGELFF. DNA of the CDR3: TGTGCCAGCAGCCTCTTGCGTTCCGGGGAGCTGTTTTTT.

V and J are TRBV6-5 and TRBJ2-3; 8 bases line up with TRBD1. The CDR3 sequence is 14 residues long. The germline gives CDR1 MNHEY, CDR2 SVGAGI. The junction had 6 bases not matched to a gene; V was cut back by 6 bases and J by 4 bases. CDR3 bases: TGTGCCAGCAGCGTTTGGACAGGGTCAGATACGCAGTATTTT. This translates into CASSVWTGSDTQYF.

Only a few counts were recorded for this clone. V and J are TRBV10-3 and TRBJ1-5, with D unclear. From germline, CDR1 is ENHRY and CDR2 SYGVKD. The length of the CDR3 is 19 residues. V lost 3 bases and J 1 base, leaving 22 bases between the germline ends. The CDR3 nucleotides read TGTGCCATCAGTGACTACGGGGTGAGTTTTCGCATCAGCAATCAGCCCCAGCATTTT. Translation gives CAISDYGVSFRISNQPQHF.

This clone showed up just once. The chain employs TRBV10-3 and TRBJ1-1; 10 nucleotides agree with TRBD1. This CDR3 has 12 amino acids. Trimming removed 11 bases from V and 7 bases from J; junction bases left unmatched: 7. Per the germline V gene, CDR1 is ENHRY and CDR2 is SYGVKD. CDR3 sequence (DNA): TGTGCCTCGACAGGGGGCTCCCTTGAAGCTTTCTTT. This sequence encodes CASTGGSLEAFF.

This clone was recorded once. V and J are TRBV19 and TRBJ2-3, with a tentative D call TRBD1 (5 bases). The CDR3 has 13 amino acids. The V gene's germline CDR1 is LNHDA and CDR2 SQIVND (reference sequence). The V and J ends lost 6 bases and 2 bases respectively, with 9 bases between them. The CDR3 sequence: CASRQVDTDTQYF. CDR3 sequence (DNA): TGTGCCAGTAGACAGGTAGACACAGATACGCAGTATTTT. Looking up the rest from reference TRBV19 and TRBJ2-3 gives the full variable domain: DGGITQSPKYLFRKEGQNVTLSCEQNLNHDAMYWYRQDPGQGLRLIYYSQIVNDFQKGDIAEGYSVSREKKESFPLTVTSAQKNPTAFYLCASRQVDTDTQYFGPGTRLTVL.

The J gene is TRBJ1-4, the V gene TRBV5-1; D gene unclear. Trimming cost V 1 base and J 0 bases, with 4 bases left between them. In germline, CDR1 is SGHRS, CDR2 YFSETQ. This CDR3 contains 14 residues. In DNA form, the CDR3 reads TGCGCCAGCAGCTTGACACCAACTAATGAAAAACTGTTTTTT. This encodes CASSLTPTNEKLFF.

V gene TRBV2 combines with J gene TRBJ2-1; 11 bases agree with TRBD2. V lost 5 bases to trimming and J lost 8 bases; unmatched junction nucleotides: 8. Looked up from germline, CDR1 is SNHLY and CDR2 is FYNNEI. This CDR3 region has 15 residues. The CDR3 region is CASSLTSGRSHEQFF. CDR3 coding DNA: TGTGCCAGCAGTCTAACTAGCGGGAGATCCCATGAGCAGTTCTTC.

The CDR3 here is CASSLLGRTYEQYF. CDR3 nucleotides: TGTGCCAGCAGCTTACTTGGGCGGACATACGAGCAGTACTTC. The chain combines TRBV7-9 with TRBJ2-7; D is possibly TRBD1 (5 bases). Germline CDR1 reads SEHNR; CDR2 reads FQNEAQ (reference sequence). The length of the CDR3 is 14 residues. Trimming removed 2 bases at V and 4 bases at J, with 12 bases between.

The chain couples TRBV6-5 to TRBJ2-1; possible D gene TRBD2, 6 bases. V was shortened by 6 bases and J by 5 bases, with 17 bases between the two germline ends. The CDR3 is 15 amino acids. Germline V gene data show CDR1 as MNHEY and CDR2 as SVGAGI. This chain's CDR3 is CASSAGTGGNNEQFF. In nucleotides, the CDR3 is TGTGCCAGCAGCGCCGGTACAGGAGGGAACAATGAGCAGTTCTTC.

The chain carries TRBV9 and TRBJ2-2; 7 nucleotides agree with TRBD1. This CDR3 region has 15 residues. Germline V gene sequence: CDR1 SGDLS, CDR2 YYNGEE. V dropped 4 bases and J dropped 1; count of bases not matched to a gene: 4. The CDR3 is CASSQQGMNTGELFF. CDR3 DNA: TGTGCCAGCAGCCAACAGGGGATGAACACCGGGGAGCTGTTTTTT.

This clone was counted once. The genes are TRBV2 and TRBJ2-7, with TRBD2 matching 8 bases. V was clipped by 4 bases and J by 3 bases; unmatched bases: 14. Germline V gives CDR1 SNHLY, CDR2 FYNNEI. The CDR3 covers 17 residues. CDR3 in amino acids: CASSGEDRLAGFYEQYF. CDR3 sequence (DNA): TGTGCCAGCAGTGGGGAAGATAGGCTAGCGGGTTTCTACGAGCAGTACTTC.

V and J are TRBV28 and TRBJ2-2; 7 bases are a match to TRBD2. CDR1 MDHEN and CDR2 SYDVKM come from the germline V gene. CDR3 length: 15 residues. The V and J ends lost 4 bases and 4 bases, in that order; junction bases with no gene match: 6. CDR3 coding DNA: TGTGCCAGCAGTTCACTTAGCGGGCCCACCGGGGAGCTGTTTTTT. Protein sequence: CASSSLSGPTGELFF.

The chain is built from TRBV6-5 and TRBJ2-7, with TRBD1 matching 7 bases. Germline V gene lookup returns CDR1 MNHEY and CDR2 SVGAGI. The V and J ends lost 5 bases and 4 bases, in that order; junction bases with no gene match: 8. The CDR3 spans 14 residues. The CDR3: CASSNLDRFYEQYF. The CDR3 DNA reads TGTGCCAGCAGTAACCTGGACAGGTTTTACGAGCAGTACTTC.

The gene calls are TRBV7-2 and TRBJ2-6; 7 bases map to TRBD1. Unmatched junction bases numbered 4, after V lost 4 bases and J lost 4 bases. Per the germline V gene, CDR1 is SGHTA and CDR2 is FQGNSA. This CDR3 contains 15 residues. CDR3 amino acids: CASSSTGLGANVLTF. CDR3 nucleotides: TGTGCCAGCAGCTCGACAGGGTTGGGGGCCAACGTCCTGACTTTC.

This rearrangement joins TRBV24-1 to TRBJ2-2; maybe TRBD1 (5 bases). Trimming removed 4 bases from V and 7 bases from J, with 18 bases in between. CDR1 KGHDR and CDR2 SFDVKD come from the germline V gene. This CDR3 is built from 16 residues. The CDR3 here is CATSDPRAGQGGELFF. CDR3 DNA sequence: TGTGCCACCAGTGACCCCCGGGCAGGGCAAGGCGGGGAGCTGTTTTTT.

This clone was seen ten or more times. The chain has TRBV2 and TRBJ2-2, with TRBD2 as a possible D gene (6 bases). CDR1 SNHLY and CDR2 FYNNEI come from the germline V gene. The germline V and J ends were trimmed by 3 bases and 6 bases, with 11 bases remaining between them. The CDR3 runs 14 residues. The CDR3 here is CASSDGRHPGELFF. In DNA, the CDR3 is TGTGCCAGCAGTGACGGGAGACATCCCGGGGAGCTGTTTTTT.